This T cell receptor (beta chain) was observed in a study of early T cells in non-severe SARS-CoV-2 infection. Whole-study results and caveats: VDJdb matching skewed toward anti-spike CD8 responses, missing private and CD4 specificities.

TCRdb re-called the 5' RACE reads through MiXCR, storing one row per CDR3 protein. The sample lists 90,000 to 130,000 distinct CDR3 sequences; 10% to 15% were seen once. The CDR3 length is 12 residues. This clonotype was seen at least ten times. Its antigen remains unidentified. The chain recombines TRBV21-1 with TRBJ2-7; the table's D call, TRBD1, was not checked against the DNA. TRBV21-1 is a pseudogene segment. The source is an adult who was a healthcare worker with PCR-confirmed SARS-CoV-2 infection or an uninfected control (not recorded which). The starting material was whole blood, obtained at baseline. CDR3 bases: TGTGCCAGCAGCCGGGACAACTACGAGCAGTACTTC. This translates into CASSRDNYEQYF.